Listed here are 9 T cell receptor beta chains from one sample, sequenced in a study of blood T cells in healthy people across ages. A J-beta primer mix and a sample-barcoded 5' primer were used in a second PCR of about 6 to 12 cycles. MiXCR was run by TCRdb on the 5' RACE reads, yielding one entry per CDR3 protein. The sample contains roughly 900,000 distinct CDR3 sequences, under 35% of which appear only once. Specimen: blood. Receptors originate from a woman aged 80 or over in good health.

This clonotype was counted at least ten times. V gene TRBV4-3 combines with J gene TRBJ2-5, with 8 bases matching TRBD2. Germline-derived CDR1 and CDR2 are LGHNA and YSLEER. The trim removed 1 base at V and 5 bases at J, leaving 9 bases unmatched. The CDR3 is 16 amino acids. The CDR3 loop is CASSQAAGGAWETQYF. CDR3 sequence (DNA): TGCGCCAGCAGCCAAGCGGCCGGGGGGGCCTGGGAGACCCAGTACTTC.

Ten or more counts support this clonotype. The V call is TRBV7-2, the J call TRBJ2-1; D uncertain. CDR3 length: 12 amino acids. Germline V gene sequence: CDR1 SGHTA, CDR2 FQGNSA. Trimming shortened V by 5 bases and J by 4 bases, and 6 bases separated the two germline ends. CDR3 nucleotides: TGTGCCAGCAGCAATCGGTACAATGAGCAGTTCTTC. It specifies CASSNRYNEQFF.

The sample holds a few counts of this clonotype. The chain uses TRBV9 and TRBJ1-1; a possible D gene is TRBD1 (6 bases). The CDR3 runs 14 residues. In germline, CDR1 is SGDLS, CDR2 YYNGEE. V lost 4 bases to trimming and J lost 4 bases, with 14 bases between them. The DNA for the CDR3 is TGTGCCAGCAGCTCCGGGACATTCCTCACTGAAGCTTTCTTT. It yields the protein CASSSGTFLTEAFF.

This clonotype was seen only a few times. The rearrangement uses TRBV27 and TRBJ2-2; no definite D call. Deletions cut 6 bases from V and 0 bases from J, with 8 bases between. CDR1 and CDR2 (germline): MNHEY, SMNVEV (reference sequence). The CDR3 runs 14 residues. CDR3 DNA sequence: TGTGCCAGCAGAATGAAACCGAACACCGGGGAGCTGTTTTTT. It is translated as CASRMKPNTGELFF.

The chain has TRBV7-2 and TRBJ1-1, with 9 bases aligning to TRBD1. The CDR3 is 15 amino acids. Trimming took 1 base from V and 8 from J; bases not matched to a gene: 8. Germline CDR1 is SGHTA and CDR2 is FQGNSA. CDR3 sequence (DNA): TGTGCCAGCAGCTTAGTCGAGACAGGGGGGATCGAAGCTTTCTTT. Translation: CASSLVETGGIEAFF.

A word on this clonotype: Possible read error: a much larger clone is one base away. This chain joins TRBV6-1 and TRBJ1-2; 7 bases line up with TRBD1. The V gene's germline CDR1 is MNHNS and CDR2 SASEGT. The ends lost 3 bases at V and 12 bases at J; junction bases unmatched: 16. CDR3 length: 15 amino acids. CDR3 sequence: CASSDLAGTAMGHTF. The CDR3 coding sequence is TGTGCCAGCAGTGACCTGGCCGGGACAGCTATGGGCCACACCTTC.

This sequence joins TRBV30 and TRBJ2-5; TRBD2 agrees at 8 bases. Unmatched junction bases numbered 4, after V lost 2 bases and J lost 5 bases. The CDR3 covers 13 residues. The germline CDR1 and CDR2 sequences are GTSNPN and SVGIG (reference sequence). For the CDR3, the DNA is TGTGCCTGGAGTTGGACTAGCTGGGAGACCCAGTACTTC. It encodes CAWSWTSWETQYF.

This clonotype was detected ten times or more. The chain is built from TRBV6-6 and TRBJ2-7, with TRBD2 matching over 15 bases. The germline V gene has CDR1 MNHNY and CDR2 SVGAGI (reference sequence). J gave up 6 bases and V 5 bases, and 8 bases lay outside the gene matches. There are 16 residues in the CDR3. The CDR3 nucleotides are TGTGCCAGCAGTCCCCGGACTAGCGGGGGGGCTTCCGAGCAGTACTTC. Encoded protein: CASSPRTSGGASEQYF.

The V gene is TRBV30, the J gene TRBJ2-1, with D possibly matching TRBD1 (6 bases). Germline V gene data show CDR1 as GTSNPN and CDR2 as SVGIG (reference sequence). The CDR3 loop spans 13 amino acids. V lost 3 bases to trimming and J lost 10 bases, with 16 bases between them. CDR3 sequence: CAWSAGTSREQFF. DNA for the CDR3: TGTGCCTGGAGCGCCGGGACATCACGCGAGCAGTTCTTC.